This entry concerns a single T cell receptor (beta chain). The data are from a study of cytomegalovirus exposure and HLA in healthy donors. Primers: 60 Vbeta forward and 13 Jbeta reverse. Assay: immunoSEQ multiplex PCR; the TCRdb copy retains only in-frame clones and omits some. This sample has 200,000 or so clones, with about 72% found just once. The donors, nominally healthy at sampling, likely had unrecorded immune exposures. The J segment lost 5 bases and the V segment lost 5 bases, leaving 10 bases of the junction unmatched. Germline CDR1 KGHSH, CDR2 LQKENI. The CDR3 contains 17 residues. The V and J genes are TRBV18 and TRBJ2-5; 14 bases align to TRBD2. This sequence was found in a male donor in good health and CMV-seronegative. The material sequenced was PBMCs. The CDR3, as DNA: TGTGCCAGCTCAAGGACTAGCGGGAGGAGGAATGGGGAGACCCAGTACTTC. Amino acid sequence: CASSRTSGRRNGETQYF.